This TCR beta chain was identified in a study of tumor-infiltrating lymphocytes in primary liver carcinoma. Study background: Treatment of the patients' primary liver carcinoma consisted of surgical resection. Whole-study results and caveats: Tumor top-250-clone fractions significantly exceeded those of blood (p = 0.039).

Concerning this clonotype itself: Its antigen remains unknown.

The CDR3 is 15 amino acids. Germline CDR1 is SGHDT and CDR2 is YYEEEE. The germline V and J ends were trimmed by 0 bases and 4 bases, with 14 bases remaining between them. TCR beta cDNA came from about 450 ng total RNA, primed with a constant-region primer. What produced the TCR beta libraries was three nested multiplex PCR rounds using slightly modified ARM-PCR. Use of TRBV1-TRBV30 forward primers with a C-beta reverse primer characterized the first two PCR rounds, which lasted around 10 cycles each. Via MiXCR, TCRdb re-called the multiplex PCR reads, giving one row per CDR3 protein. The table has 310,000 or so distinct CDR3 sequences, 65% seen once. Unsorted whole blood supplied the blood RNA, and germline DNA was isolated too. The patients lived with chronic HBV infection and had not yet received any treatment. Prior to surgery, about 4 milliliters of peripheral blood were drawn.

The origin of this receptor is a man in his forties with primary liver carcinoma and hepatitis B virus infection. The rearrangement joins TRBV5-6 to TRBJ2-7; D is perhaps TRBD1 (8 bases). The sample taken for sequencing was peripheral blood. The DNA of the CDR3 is TGTGCCAGCAGCTTGGCTACAGGGGGGGCTTACGAGCAGTACTTC. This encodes CASSLATGGAYEQYF.